This T cell receptor beta chain appears in the sequencing data of a study of T cell repertoires in cytomegalovirus infection. Concerning this clonotype: As yet, its antigen is unknown.

TCRdb re-called the reads with MiXCR, one entry per CDR3 protein. Among approximately 310,000 distinct CDR3 sequences listed, roughly 25% were seen once. The length of the CDR3 is 13 residues. The germline gives CDR1 SGHAT, CDR2 FQNNGV. V lost 7 bases, J lost 2 bases, and 9 bases lay in between. The source of this sequence is a human donor in good health (CMV status not recorded). Some clones in this sample may be carry-over from other donors' samples. The chain has TRBV11-2 and TRBJ1-3, with unresolved D. Here the sequenced sample was cultured PBMCs, taken from culture after CMV antigen stimulation. Here the CDR3 reads CASTQVTGNTIYF. The CDR3 coding sequence is TGTGCCAGCACCCAAGTAACTGGAAACACCATATATTTT.